What follows are 5 T cell receptor beta chains derived from one specimen sequenced in a study of T cells in localized non-small cell lung cancer. The method was immunoSEQ multiplex PCR; TCRdb's version includes in-frame clones alone and lacks a portion of them. The sample includes fewer than 2,000 clones, around two fifths of them seen just once. The specimen comprised lung tumor tissue, sampled before any cancer treatment. Source of these receptors: a female donor older than 55 with stage I lung adenocarcinoma.

This clone is medium-sized in the sample. Written as DNA, the CDR3 is TGTGCCAGCAGAGGGACAGGGGGGATGTTCGGCGATCAGCCCCAGCATTTT. This gives the protein CASRGTGGMFGDQPQHF. The chain combines TRBV6-8 with TRBJ1-5; TRBD1 agrees at 11 bases. Germline-derived CDR1 and CDR2 are MNHGY and SAAAGT. J was trimmed by 5 bases and V by 6 bases; bases with no gene match: 12. The CDR3 totals 17 residues.

The gene calls are TRBV19 and TRBJ1-1; D gene uncertain. Germline V gives CDR1 LNHDA, CDR2 SQIVND (reference sequence). The CDR3 contains 13 residues. The ends were cut back, 3 bases at V and 6 bases at J, with 11 bases in the middle. The CDR3 DNA reads as TGTGCCAGTAGTATTTATCTAGACGCTGAAGCTTTCTTT. Translated: CASSIYLDAEAFF. Together with reference TRBV19 and TRBJ1-1, the CDR3 gives the full variable domain: DGGITQSPKYLFRKEGQNVTLSCEQNLNHDAMYWYRQDPGQGLRLIYYSQIVNDFQKGDIAEGYSVSREKKESFPLTVTSAQKNPTAFYLCASSIYLDAEAFFGQGTRLTVV.

In its sample, this clone ranks as large (0.1 to 1%). The chain combines TRBV9 with TRBJ2-3, with D possibly being TRBD2 (5 bases). V shed 6 bases and J shed 0 bases, with 23 bases lying between them. The CDR3 has 18 residues. The germline CDR1 and CDR2 sequences are SGDLS and YYNGEE. The CDR3 region is CASTRSGRGIGSTDTQYF. The CDR3 DNA sequence: TGTGCCAGCACCCGAAGTGGCAGAGGGATTGGAAGCACAGATACGCAGTATTTT.

The gene calls are TRBV19 and TRBJ1-5; D gene unclear. The CDR3 is made up of 12 amino acids. CDR1 is LNHDA and CDR2 is SQIVND in the germline V gene (reference sequence). V was trimmed by 3 bases and J by 5 bases, leaving 5 bases between them. CDR3 nucleotide sequence: TGTGCCAGTAGTATGTTTCATCAGCCCCAGCATTTT. This encodes CASSMFHQPQHF.

The CDR3 sequence: CASSSVGGEKLFF. The DNA of the CDR3 is TGTGCCAGTAGTAGCGTGGGCGGCGAAAAACTGTTTTTT. This chain uses TRBV19 with TRBJ1-4, with D unresolved. CDR1 is LNHDA and CDR2 is SQIVND in the germline V gene (reference sequence). The CDR3 is made up of 13 amino acids. V was shortened by 4 bases and J by 8 bases, with 11 bases between the two germline ends.